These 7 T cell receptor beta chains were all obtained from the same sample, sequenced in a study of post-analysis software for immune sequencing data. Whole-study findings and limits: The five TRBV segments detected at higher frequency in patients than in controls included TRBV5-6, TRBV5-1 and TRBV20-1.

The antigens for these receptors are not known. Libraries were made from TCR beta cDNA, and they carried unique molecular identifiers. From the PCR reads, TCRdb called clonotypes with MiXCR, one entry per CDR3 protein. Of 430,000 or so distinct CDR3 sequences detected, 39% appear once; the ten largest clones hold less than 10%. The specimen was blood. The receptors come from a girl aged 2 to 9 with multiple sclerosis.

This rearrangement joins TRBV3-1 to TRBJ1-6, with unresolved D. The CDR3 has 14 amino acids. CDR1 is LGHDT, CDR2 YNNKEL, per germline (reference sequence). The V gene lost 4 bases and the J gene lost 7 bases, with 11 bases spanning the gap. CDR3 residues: CASSPRRGNSPLHF. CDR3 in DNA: TGTGCCAGCAGCCCGCGGAGAGGAAATTCACCCCTCCACTTT.

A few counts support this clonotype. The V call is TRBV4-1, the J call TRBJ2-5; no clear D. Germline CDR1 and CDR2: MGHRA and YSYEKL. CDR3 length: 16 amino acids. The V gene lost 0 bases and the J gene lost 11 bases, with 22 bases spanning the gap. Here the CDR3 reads CASSQEPALGRHEQYF. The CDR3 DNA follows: TGCGCCAGCAGCCAAGAACCCGCGTTAGGGCGACATGAGCAGTACTTC.

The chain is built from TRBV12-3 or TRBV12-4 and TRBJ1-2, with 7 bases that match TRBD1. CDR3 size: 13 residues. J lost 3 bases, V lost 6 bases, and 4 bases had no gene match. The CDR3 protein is CASRGQLYYGYTF. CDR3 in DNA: TGTGCCAGCAGGGGACAGTTATACTATGGCTACACCTTC.

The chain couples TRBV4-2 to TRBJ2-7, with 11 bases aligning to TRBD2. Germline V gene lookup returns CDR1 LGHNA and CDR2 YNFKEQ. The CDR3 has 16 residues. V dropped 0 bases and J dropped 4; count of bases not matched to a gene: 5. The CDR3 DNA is TGTGCCAGCAGCCAAGATGCGGGACTAGCGGTTTACGAGCAGTACTTC. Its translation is CASSQDAGLAVYEQYF.

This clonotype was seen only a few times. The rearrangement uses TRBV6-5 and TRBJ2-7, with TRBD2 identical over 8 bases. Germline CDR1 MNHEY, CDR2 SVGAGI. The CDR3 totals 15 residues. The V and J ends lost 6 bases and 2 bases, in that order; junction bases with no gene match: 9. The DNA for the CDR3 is TGTGCCAGCAGAACACAGCGGGAGCCAACCTACGAGCAGTACTTC. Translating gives CASRTQREPTYEQYF.

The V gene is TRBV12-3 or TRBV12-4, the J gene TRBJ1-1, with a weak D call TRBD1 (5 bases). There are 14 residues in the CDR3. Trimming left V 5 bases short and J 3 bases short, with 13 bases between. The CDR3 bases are TGTGCCAGCAGTATCGGGGGATGGGACACTGAAGCTTTCTTT. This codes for CASSIGGWDTEAFF.

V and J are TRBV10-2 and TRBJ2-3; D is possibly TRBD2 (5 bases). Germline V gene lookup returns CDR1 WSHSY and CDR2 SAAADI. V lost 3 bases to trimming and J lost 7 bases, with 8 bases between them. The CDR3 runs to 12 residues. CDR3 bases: TGCGCCAGCAGTGATGAGCGGCATACGCAGTATTTT. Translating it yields CASSDERHTQYF.